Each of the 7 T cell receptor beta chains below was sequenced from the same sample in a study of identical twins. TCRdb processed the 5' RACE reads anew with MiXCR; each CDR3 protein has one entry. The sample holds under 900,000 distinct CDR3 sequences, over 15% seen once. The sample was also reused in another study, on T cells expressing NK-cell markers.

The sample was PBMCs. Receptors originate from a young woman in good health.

CDR3 in DNA: TGTGCCAGCAGCCACACAAGGTTAGGGGACACTGAAGCTTTCTTT. It codes for CASSHTRLGDTEAFF. This chain uses TRBV6-1 with TRBJ1-1; possibly TRBD1 for D (5 bases). This CDR3 has 15 amino acids. V shed 6 bases and J shed 3 bases, with 17 bases lying between them. Looked up from germline, CDR1 is MNHNS and CDR2 is SASEGT.

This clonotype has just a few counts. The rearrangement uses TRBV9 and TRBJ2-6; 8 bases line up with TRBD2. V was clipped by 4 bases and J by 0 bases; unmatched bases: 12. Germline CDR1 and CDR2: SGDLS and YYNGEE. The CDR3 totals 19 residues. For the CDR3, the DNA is TGTGCCAGCAGCACTCAGCGGCGGGGGGTCCCCTCTGGGGCCAACGTCCTGACTTTC. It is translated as CASSTQRRGVPSGANVLTF.

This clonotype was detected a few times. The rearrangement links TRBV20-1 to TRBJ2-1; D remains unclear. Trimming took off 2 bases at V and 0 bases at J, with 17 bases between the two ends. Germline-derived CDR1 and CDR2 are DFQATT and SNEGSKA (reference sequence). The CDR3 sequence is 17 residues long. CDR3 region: CSARIETGRSSYNEQFF. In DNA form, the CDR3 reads TGCAGTGCTAGAATAGAAACTGGGCGGAGCTCCTACAATGAGCAGTTCTTC.

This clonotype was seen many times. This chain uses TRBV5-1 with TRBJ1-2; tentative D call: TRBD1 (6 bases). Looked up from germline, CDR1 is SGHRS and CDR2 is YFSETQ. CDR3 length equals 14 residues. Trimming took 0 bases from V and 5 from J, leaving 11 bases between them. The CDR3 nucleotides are TGCGCCAGCAGCTTGGGGGACAAGGGATATGGCTACACCTTC. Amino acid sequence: CASSLGDKGYGYTF. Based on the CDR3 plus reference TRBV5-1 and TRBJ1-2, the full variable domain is KAGVTQTPRYLIKTRGQQVTLSCSPISGHRSVSWYQQTPGQGLQFLFEYFSETQRNKGNFPGRFSGRQFSNSRSEMNVSTLELGDSALYLCASSLGDKGYGYTFGSGTRLTVV.

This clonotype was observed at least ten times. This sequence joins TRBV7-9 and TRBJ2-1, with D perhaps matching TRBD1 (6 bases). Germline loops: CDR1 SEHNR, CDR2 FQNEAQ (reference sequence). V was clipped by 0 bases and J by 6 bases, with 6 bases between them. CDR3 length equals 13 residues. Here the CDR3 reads CASSLAGGNEQFF. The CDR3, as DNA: TGTGCCAGCAGCTTAGCAGGGGGCAATGAGCAGTTCTTC.

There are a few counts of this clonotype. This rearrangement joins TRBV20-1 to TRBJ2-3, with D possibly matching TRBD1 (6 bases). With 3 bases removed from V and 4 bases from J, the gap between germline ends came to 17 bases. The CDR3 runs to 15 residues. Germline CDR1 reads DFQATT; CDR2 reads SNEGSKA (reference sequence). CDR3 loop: CSARVMGQGADTQYF. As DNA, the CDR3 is TGCAGTGCTAGGGTGATGGGACAAGGCGCAGATACGCAGTATTTT.

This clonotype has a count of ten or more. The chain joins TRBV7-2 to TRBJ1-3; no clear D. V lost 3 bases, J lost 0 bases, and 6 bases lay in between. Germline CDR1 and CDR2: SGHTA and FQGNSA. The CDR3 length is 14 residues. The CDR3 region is CASSLQASGNTIYF. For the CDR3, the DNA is TGTGCCAGCAGCTTGCAGGCCTCTGGAAACACCATATATTTT. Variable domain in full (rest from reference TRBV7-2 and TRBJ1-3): GAGVSQSPSNKVTEKGKDVELRCDPISGHTALYWYRQSLGQGLEFLIYFQGNSAPDKSGLPSDRFSAERTGGSVSTLTIQRTQQEDSAVYLCASSLQASGNTIYFGEGSWLTVV.